The sequence of this T cell receptor beta chain was determined in a study of blood T cell repertoires in COVID-19. Study overall: Sites across the United States, Italy and Spain contributed samples from acute and convalescent COVID-19. PBMCs, B-cell-depleted T cells, or T cells provided the cDNA or gDNA that made up the material.

V was trimmed by 2 bases and J by 6 bases, leaving 13 bases between them. Germline-derived CDR1 and CDR2 are MNHNS and SASEGT. The CDR3 is 14 amino acids. Clinical history as reported by participants underpinned cohort assignment. Recovery among Cohort 3 donors was established by two negative PCRs, clearance, or symptom resolution. Assay used: immunoSEQ multiplex PCR; TCRdb lists only in-frame clones, some missing. Of 430,000 or so clones listed, roughly 90% are singletons. The J gene is TRBJ1-2, the V gene TRBV6-1; D gene unclear. Specimen: PBMCs or T cells enriched from blood (not recorded which). The receptor was derived from a woman between 35 and 50 years old who had recovered from COVID-19. CDR3 sequence reads: CASSERRPGDGYTF. CDR3 sequence (DNA): TGTGCCAGCAGTGAAAGACGCCCCGGGGATGGCTACACCTTC.